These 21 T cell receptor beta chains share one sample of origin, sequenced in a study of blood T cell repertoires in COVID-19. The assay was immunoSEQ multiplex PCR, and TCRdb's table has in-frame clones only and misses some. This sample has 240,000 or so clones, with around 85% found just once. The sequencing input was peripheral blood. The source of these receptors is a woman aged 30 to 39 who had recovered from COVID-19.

In DNA form, the CDR3 reads TGCGCCAGCAGCCAACTAGGGGGCGCTGCCTACAATGAGCAGTTCTTC. Amino acids: CASSQLGGAAYNEQFF. The chain couples TRBV4-1 to TRBJ2-1; 7 bases fit TRBD1. The trim removed 2 bases at V and 2 bases at J, leaving 6 bases unmatched. Germline lookup yields CDR1 MGHRA and CDR2 YSYEKL. This CDR3 is built from 16 residues.

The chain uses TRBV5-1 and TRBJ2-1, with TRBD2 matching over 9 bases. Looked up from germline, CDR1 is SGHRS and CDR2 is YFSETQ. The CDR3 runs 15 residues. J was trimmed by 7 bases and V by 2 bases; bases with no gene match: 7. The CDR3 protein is CASSFVAGGANEQFF. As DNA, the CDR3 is TGCGCCAGCAGCTTCGTCGCGGGGGGGGCTAATGAGCAGTTCTTC.

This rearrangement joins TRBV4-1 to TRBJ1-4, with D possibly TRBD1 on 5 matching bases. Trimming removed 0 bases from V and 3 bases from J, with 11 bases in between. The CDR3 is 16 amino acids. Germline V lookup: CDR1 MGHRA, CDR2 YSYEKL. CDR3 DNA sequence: TGCGCCAGCAGCCAAGACCCGGGGGGGGCTAATGAAAAACTGTTTTTT. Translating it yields CASSQDPGGANEKLFF.

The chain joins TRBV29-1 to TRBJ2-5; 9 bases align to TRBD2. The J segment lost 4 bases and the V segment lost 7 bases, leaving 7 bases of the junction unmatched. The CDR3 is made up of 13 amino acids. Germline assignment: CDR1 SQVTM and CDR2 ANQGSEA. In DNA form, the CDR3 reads TGCAGCGCCCTTAGCGGGGGAGGAGAGACCCAGTACTTC. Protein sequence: CSALSGGGETQYF.

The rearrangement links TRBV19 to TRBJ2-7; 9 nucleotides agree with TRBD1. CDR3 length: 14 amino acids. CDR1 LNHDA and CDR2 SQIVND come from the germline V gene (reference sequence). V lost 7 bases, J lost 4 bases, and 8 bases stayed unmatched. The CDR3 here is CASKKGQGYYEQYF. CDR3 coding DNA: TGTGCCAGTAAAAAAGGACAGGGGTATTACGAGCAGTACTTC.

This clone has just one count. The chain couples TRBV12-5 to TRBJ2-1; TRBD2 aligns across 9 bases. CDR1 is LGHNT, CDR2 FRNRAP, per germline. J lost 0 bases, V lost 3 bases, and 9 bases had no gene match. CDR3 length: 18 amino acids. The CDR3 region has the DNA TGTGCTAGTGGTTTTTTAGCGGGGGAATCTAGCTCCTACAATGAGCAGTTCTTC. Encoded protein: CASGFLAGESSSYNEQFF.

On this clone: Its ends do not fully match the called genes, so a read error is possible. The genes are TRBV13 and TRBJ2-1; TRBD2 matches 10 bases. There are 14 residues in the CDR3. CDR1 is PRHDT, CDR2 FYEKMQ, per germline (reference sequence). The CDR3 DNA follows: TGTGCCAGCAGCATAGGGCCAGCGGGGGGGCCGCCGTTCTTC. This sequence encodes CASSIGPAGGPPFF.

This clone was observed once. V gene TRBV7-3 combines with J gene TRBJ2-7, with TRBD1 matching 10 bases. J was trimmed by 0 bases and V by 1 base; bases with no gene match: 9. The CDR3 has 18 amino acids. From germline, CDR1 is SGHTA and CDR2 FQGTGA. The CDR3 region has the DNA TGTGCCAGCAGCTTAAGGGACAGGGGACACATAAGCTCCTACGAGCAGTACTTC. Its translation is CASSLRDRGHISSYEQYF.

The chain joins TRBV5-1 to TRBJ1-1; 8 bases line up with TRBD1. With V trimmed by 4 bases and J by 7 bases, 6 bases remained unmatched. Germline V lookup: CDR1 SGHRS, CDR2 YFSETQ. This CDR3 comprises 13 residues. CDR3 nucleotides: TGCGCCAGCAGCATAGCCGGGACAGGTGAAGCTTTCTTT. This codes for CASSIAGTGEAFF.

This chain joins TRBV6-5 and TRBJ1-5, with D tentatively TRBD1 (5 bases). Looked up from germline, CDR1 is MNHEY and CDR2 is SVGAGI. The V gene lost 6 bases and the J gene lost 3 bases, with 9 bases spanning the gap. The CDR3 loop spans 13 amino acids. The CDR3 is CASSTGLNQPQHF. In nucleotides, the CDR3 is TGTGCCAGCAGCACAGGTCTCAATCAGCCCCAGCATTTT.

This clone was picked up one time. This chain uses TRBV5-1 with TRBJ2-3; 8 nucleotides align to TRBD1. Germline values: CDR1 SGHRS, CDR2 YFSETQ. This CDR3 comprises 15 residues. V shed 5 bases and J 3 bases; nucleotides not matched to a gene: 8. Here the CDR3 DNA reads TGCGCCAGCAGACGGACAGGGAGCGAAACAGATACGCAGTATTTT. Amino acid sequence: CASRRTGSETDTQYF.

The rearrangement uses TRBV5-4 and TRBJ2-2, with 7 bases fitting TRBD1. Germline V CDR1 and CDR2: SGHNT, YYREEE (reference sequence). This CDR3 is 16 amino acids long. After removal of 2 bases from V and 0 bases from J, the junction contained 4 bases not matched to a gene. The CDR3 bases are TGTGCCAGCAGCTTAACGGGACAGTCGAACACCGGGGAGCTGTTTTTT. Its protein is CASSLTGQSNTGELFF.

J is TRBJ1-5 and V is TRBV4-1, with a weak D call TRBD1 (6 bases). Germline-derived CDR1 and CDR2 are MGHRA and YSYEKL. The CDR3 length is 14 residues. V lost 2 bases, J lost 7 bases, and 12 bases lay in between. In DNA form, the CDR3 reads TGCGCCAGCAGCCAACTACAGGGATCCCAGCCCCAGCATTTT. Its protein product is CASSQLQGSQPQHF.

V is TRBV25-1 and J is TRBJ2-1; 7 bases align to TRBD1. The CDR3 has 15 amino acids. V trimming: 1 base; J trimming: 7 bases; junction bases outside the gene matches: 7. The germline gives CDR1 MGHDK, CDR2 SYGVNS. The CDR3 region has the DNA TGTGCCAGCAGTGAATCGGCAGGGGGTGGAAATGAGCAGTTCTTC. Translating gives CASSESAGGGNEQFF.

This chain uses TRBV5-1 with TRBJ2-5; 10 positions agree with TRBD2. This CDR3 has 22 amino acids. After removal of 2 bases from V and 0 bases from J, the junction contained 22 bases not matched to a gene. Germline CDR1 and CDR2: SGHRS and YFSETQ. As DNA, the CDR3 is TGCGCCAGCAGCTTCACCCCGCTAACTAGCGGGGCTCCACCACGGTACCAAGAGACCCAGTACTTC. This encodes CASSFTPLTSGAPPRYQETQYF.

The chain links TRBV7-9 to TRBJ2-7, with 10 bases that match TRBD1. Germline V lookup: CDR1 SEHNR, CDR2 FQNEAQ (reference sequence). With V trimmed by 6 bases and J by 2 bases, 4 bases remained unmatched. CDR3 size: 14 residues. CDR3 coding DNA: TGTGCCAGCAGTGGACAGGGGGACCCCTACGAGCAGTACTTC. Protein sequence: CASSGQGDPYEQYF.

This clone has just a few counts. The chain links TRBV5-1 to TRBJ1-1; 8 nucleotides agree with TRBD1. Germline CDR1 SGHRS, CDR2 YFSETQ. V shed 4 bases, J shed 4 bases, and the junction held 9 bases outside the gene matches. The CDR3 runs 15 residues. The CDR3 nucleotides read TGCGCCAGCAGCGCGTTCTCAGGGGGCGGCACTGAAGCTTTCTTT. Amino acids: CASSAFSGGGTEAFF.

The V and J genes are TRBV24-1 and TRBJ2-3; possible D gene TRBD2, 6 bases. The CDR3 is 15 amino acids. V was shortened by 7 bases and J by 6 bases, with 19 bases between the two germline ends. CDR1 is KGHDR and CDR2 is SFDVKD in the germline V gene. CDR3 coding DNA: TGTGCCACCAGCCACTCGAAAAAAAGCGGGGATACGCAGTATTTT. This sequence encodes CATSHSKKSGDTQYF.

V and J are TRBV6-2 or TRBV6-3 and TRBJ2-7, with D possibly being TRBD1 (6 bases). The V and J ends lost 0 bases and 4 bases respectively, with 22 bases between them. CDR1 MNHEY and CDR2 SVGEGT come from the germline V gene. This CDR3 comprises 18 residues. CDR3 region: CASSYSSDPDRYGYEQYF. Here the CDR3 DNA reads TGTGCCAGCAGTTACTCGTCCGATCCCGACAGGTATGGGTACGAGCAGTACTTC.

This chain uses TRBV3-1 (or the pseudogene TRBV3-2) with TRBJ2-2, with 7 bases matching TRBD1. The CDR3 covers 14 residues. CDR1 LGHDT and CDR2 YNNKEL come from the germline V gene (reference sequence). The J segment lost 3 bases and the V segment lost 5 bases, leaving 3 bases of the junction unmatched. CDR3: CASSFTGDTGELFF. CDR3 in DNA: TGTGCCAGCAGCTTTACAGGGGACACCGGGGAGCTGTTTTTT.

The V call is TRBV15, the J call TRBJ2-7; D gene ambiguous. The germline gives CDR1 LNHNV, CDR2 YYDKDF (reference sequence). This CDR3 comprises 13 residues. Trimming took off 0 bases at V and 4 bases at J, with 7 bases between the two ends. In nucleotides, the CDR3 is TGTGCCACCAGCAGAGATCCCGGTTACGAGCAGTACTTC. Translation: CATSRDPGYEQYF.